The sequence of this TCR beta chain was determined in a study of T cells of healthy individuals. The V end lost 1 base, the J end lost 1 base, and 19 bases lay between the germline ends. CDR3 length: 18 amino acids. Germline V lookup: CDR1 SQVTM, CDR2 ANQGSEA. By sample fraction, this clonotype is medium-sized. TCRdb ran MiXCR on the 5' RACE reads and lists one entry per CDR3 protein. Of approximately 50,000 distinct CDR3 sequences listed, 14% to 15% are singletons. This rearrangement joins TRBV29-1 to TRBJ2-2; TRBD2 is a possible D gene (7 bases). The receptor was isolated from a human donor in good health. The CDR3 spells CSVEGPPPGGENTGELFF. CDR3 coding DNA: TGCAGCGTTGAAGGTCCCCCCCCGGGGGGCGAGAACACCGGGGAGCTGTTTTTT.